These 5 T cell receptor beta chains came from one sample sequenced in a study of response to subunit inactivated influenza vaccine. TCRdb reprocessed the RT-PCR reads with MiXCR, giving one entry per CDR3 protein. The top ten clones hold 6.5% to 8.5% of a sample with 650,000 to 800,000 distinct CDR3 sequences, around 13% of them seen once. This specimen consisted of PBMCs from blood, obtained 14 to 15 days before vaccination. These TCRs come from a man aged 50-60 years who received an inactivated influenza vaccine.

Note on this clonotype: The CDR3 does not end in the conserved phenylalanine or tryptophan, so this is likely a read error. The rearrangement uses TRBV10-3 and TRBJ2-3; the match to TRBD2 covers 12 bases. Germline loops: CDR1 ENHRY, CDR2 SYGVKD. With 4 bases clipped from V and 4 bases from J, the junction kept 9 bases outside the gene matches. CDR3 length: 17 amino acids. The CDR3 here is CAISGTLGLAGPDTQYL. CDR3 coding DNA: TGTGCCATCAGTGGAACCCTCGGACTAGCGGGACCAGATACGCAGTATTTG.

The gene calls are TRBV4-2 and TRBJ2-7; weak D call: TRBD2 (7 bases). From germline, CDR1 is LGHNA and CDR2 YNFKEQ. Trimming removed 1 base at V and 3 bases at J, with 25 bases between. The CDR3 length is 19 residues. CDR3 sequence reads: CASSQVLGGDQDRNYEQYF. The CDR3 DNA is TGTGCCAGCAGCCAAGTTTTGGGGGGGGATCAGGACAGAAACTACGAGCAGTACTTC.

This clonotype has a count of ten or more. V and J are TRBV12-3 or TRBV12-4 and TRBJ2-7; D perhaps matches TRBD2 (6 bases). This CDR3 region has 14 residues. With 5 bases removed from V and 1 base from J, the gap between germline ends came to 12 bases. The DNA of the CDR3 is TGTGCCAGCAGTCCCCGGGGGAAATCCTACGAGCAGTACTTC. This sequence encodes CASSPRGKSYEQYF.

This clonotype was seen a handful of times. V gene TRBV15 combines with J gene TRBJ2-3; D not resolved. The germline V gene encodes CDR1 LNHNV and CDR2 YYDKDF (reference sequence). Trimming took 1 base from V and 0 from J, leaving 14 bases between them. The CDR3 loop spans 17 amino acids. CDR3 nucleotides: TGTGCCACCAGCAGAGCCGGGCCAGTAACTAGCACAGATACGCAGTATTTT. It codes for CATSRAGPVTSTDTQYF.

The chain is built from TRBV20-1 and TRBJ2-3, with D possibly TRBD1 on 6 matching bases. Trimming took 5 bases from V and 1 from J, leaving 10 bases between them. This CDR3 contains 13 residues. Germline lookup yields CDR1 DFQATT and CDR2 SNEGSKA (reference sequence). CDR3 DNA sequence: TGCAGTGCTGCCAGGACAGGCACAGATACGCAGTATTTT. Translation gives CSAARTGTDTQYF.